This is a list of T cell receptor beta chains from one sample in a study of blood T cell repertoires in COVID-19. TCRdb keeps only in-frame clones here, not all; method: immunoSEQ multiplex PCR. There are a few hundred thousand clones in the sample; 70% to 90% occur only once, and 1.3% to 1.5% lies in the top ten. The source material was peripheral blood. The receptors were sampled from a man older than 75 with acute or convalescent COVID-19. Both conserved end residues are part of each CDR3. Fields, in order: V gene, J gene, D gene, clone size, CDR3 protein, CDR3 DNA. D genes are given only for firm matches. Clone size is given for some rows only: seen once, a few or many times, or a class if the clone is expanded.

>TRBV7-8|TRBJ1-5|TRBD1|.
CASSLIEGALGNQPQHF
TGTGCCAGCAGCCTGATTGAGGGGGCGCTGGGCAATCAGCCCCAGCATTTT
>TRBV19|TRBJ2-3|TRBD2|.
CASSTLAGGTDTQYF
TGTGCCAGTAGTACCCTAGCGGGAGGAACAGATACGCAGTATTTT
>TRBV18|TRBJ1-1|TRBD1|.
CASSPSGQAGVTEAFF
TGTGCCAGCTCACCATCCGGACAGGCTGGGGTCACTGAAGCTTTCTTT
>TRBV5-1|TRBJ2-3|TRBD2|.
CASRRGGGPDTQYF
TGCGCCAGCAGAAGGGGCGGGGGGCCAGATACGCAGTATTTT
>TRBV7-3|TRBJ2-3|TRBD2|.
CASSSGLAGGSDTQYF
TGTGCCAGCAGCTCGGGACTAGCGGGGGGGTCAGATACGCAGTATTTT
>TRBV2|TRBJ1-5|.|.
CASRRSGNQPQHF
TGTGCCAGCAGACGGAGCGGCAATCAGCCCCAGCATTTT
>TRBV5-6|TRBJ2-7|.|.
CASSLSPDYEQYF
TGTGCCAGCAGCTTGTCGCCAGACTACGAGCAGTACTTC
>TRBV13|TRBJ1-6|TRBD1|once
CASSLDRGNSPLHF
TGTGCCAGCAGCTTAGACAGGGGAAATTCACCCCTCCACTTT
>TRBV21-1|TRBJ2-7|.|.
CASSKVARGTDEQYF
.
>TRBV28|TRBJ1-2|TRBD1|.
CASSNAGQGRGNGYTF
TGTGCCAGCAGTAACGCGGGACAGGGGAGAGGAAATGGCTACACCTTC
>TRBV9|TRBJ1-1|.|.
CATTWVGATNTEAFF
TGTGCCACCACCTGGGTTGGGGCGACGAACACTGAAGCTTTCTTT
>TRBV18|TRBJ2-5|.|.
CASSRGLQETQYF
TGTGCCAGCTCACGAGGGCTCCAAGAGACCCAGTACTTC
>TRBV19|TRBJ1-1|.|.
CASSTGGTLEAFF
TGTGCCAGTAGTACGGGGGGGACTTTGGAAGCTTTCTTT
>TRBV15|TRBJ2-3|TRBD2|.
CATSRDHGGGGDTQYF
TGTGCCACCAGCAGAGATCATGGCGGGGGTGGAGATACGCAGTATTTT
>TRBV5-1|TRBJ2-5|TRBD1|.
CASSPDRVEETQYF
TGCGCCAGCAGCCCAGACAGGGTTGAAGAGACCCAGTACTTC
>TRBV9|TRBJ2-2|TRBD2|few
CASSVLAGDTGELFF
TGTGCCAGCAGCGTACTAGCGGGAGATACCGGGGAGCTGTTTTTT
>TRBV2|TRBJ2-7|TRBD2|.
CASTREGYEQYF
TGTGCCAGCACAAGGGAGGGTTACGAGCAGTACTTC
>TRBV7-2|TRBJ1-5|.|.
CASSPHSGGLNQPQHF
TGTGCCAGCAGCCCTCATTCGGGGGGCCTTAATCAGCCCCAGCATTTT
>TRBV2|TRBJ2-1|TRBD2|.
CASTHPGLAVSEQFF
TGTGCCAGCACCCACCCGGGACTAGCTGTCAGTGAGCAGTTCTTC
>TRBV9|TRBJ1-1|.|.
CASSEALGTEAFF
TGTGCCAGCAGCGAGGCCCTCGGGACTGAAGCTTTCTTT
>TRBV2|TRBJ1-4|.|.
CASSDSTGRNEKLFF
TGTGCCAGCAGTGATTCGACAGGCCGGAATGAAAAACTGTTTTTT
>TRBV12-5|TRBJ2-1|.|.
CASGLRGGREQFF
TGTGCTAGTGGTTTGAGGGGGGGCCGTGAGCAGTTCTTC
>TRBV7-9|TRBJ1-6|.|.
CASSFFTTSSYNSPLHF
TGTGCCAGCAGCTTCTTTACAACTAGCTCCTATAATTCACCCCTCCACTTT
>TRBV3-1/TRBV3-2|TRBJ1-1|.|once
CASSQRASGTEAFF
TGTGCCAGCAGCCAGAGGGCCAGTGGCACTGAAGCTTTCTTT
>TRBV19|TRBJ2-1|.|.
CASSIGGATYNEQFF
TGTGCCAGTAGTATAGGGGGAGCAACCTACAATGAGCAGTTCTTC
>TRBV18|TRBJ2-1|TRBD2|.
CASSPRQREGYNEQFF
TGTGCCAGCTCACCACGTCAGCGGGAGGGCTACAATGAGCAGTTCTTC
>TRBV19|TRBJ2-5|TRBD1|.
CASSYRGDGETQYF
TGTGCCAGTAGTTACAGGGGCGATGGGGAGACCCAGTACTTC
>TRBV12-3/TRBV12-4|TRBJ1-1|.|few
CASSLGPNTEAFF
TGTGCCAGCAGTTTAGGTCCAAACACTGAAGCTTTCTTT
>TRBV9|TRBJ2-1|TRBD2|.
CASSVSGGPYNEQFF
TGTGCCAGCAGCGTTAGCGGGGGCCCCTACAATGAGCAGTTCTTC